A single sample is the source of the 2 T cell receptor beta chains below, sequenced in a study of T-cell memory formation after mild COVID-19. In TCRdb, the 5' RACE reads were re-called with MiXCR into one record per CDR3 protein. The sample yields some 57,000 distinct CDR3 sequences, more than 10% seen once. Sequenced material: PBMCs or a T cell subset sorted from them (not recorded which). These receptors were taken from a man between 18 and 29 years old who had mild COVID-19 (a few samples of this study predate the infection). Cell type and time point are not known.

The chain recombines TRBV27 with TRBJ1-6; no clear D gene. Trimming left V 6 bases short and J 6 bases short, with 15 bases between. This CDR3 has 15 amino acids. Germline loops: CDR1 MNHEY, CDR2 SMNVEV (reference sequence). In nucleotides, the CDR3 is TGTGCCAGCAGCCAGAGCCTGTCAGCTAATTCACCCCTCCACTTT. Amino acids: CASSQSLSANSPLHF.

This chain uses TRBV5-6 with TRBJ2-3, with 10 nucleotides matching TRBD2. CDR3 length: 15 amino acids. Germline CDR1 reads SGHDT; CDR2 reads YYEEEE. V dropped 0 bases and J dropped 6; count of bases not matched to a gene: 4. The CDR3 sequence: CASSLVLAGVDTQYF. The CDR3 DNA sequence: TGTGCCAGCAGCTTGGTCCTAGCGGGGGTGGATACGCAGTATTTT.